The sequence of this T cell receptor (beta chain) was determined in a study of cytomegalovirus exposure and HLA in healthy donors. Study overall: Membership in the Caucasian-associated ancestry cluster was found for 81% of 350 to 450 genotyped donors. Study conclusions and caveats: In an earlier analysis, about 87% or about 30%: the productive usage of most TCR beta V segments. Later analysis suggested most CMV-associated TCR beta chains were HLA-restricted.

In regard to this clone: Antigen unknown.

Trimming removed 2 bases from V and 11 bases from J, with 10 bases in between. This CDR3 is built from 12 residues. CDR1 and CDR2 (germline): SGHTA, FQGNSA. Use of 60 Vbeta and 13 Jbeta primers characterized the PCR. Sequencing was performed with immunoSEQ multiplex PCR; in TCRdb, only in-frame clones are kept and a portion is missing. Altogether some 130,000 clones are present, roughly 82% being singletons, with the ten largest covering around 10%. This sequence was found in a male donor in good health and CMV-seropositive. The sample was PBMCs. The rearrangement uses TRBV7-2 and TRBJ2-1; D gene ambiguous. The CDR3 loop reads CASSLLGMKQFF. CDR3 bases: TGTGCCAGCAGCTTACTAGGAATGAAGCAGTTCTTC. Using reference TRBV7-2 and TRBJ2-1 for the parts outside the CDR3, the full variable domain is GAGVSQSPSNKVTEKGKDVELRCDPISGHTALYWYRQSLGQGLEFLIYFQGNSAPDKSGLPSDRFSAERTGGSVSTLTIQRTQQEDSAVYLCASSLLGMKQFFGPGTRLTVL.